These T cell receptor beta chains were read from a single sample in a study of shared clonotypes between healthy human individuals. Some clones are missing from TCRdb's copy, which holds only in-frame ones; the method was immunoSEQ multiplex PCR. The sample yields roughly 2.1 million clones, about 93% seen once. Sequenced input: naive CD8+ T cells from PBMCs. The receptors were sampled from a man between 18 and 29 years old in good health. Some clones in this sample may be carry-over from other donors' samples. The CDR3 runs from the conserved cysteine through the conserved F or W. D genes are given only for firm matches. Rows give clone size only sometimes, using once, few, many, or a class for an expanded clone.

>-|11|TRBJ1-2|TRBV29-1|-
TGCAGCGTTGATGGGGGGGAAGGCTACACCTTC
CSVDGGEGYTF
>-|13|TRBJ1-2|TRBV11-2|-
TGTGCCAGCAGCTTTGGGAAAAACTATGGCTACACCTTC
CASSFGKNYGYTF
>-|12|TRBJ1-1|TRBV28|-
TGTGCCAGCAACGGCCCGAACACTGAAGCTTTCTTT
CASNGPNTEAFF
>TRBD1|13|TRBJ1-5|TRBV11-2|-
TGTGCCAGCAGCTGGACAGGGGGTCAGCCCCAGCATTTT
CASSWTGGQPQHF
>TRBD2|13|TRBJ2-1|TRBV9|-
TGTGCCAGCAGCGCATTATTAGCGGGAGAGCAGTTCTTC
CASSALLAGEQFF
>TRBD2|17|TRBJ2-1|TRBV7-8|-
TGTGCCAGCAGCTTAGCGCTATCTAGCGGAACGACCCATGAGCAGTTCTTC
CASSLALSSGTTHEQFF
>-|15|TRBJ2-7|TRBV27|-
TGTGCCAGCAGTTATTATTTCGGGACCGACAGCGAGCAGTACTTC
CASSYYFGTDSEQYF
>-|13|TRBJ1-1|TRBV10-3|few
TGTGCCATCAGTGAGTCGGGGGGGACTGAAGCTTTCTTT
CAISESGGTEAFF
>-|12|TRBJ2-7|TRBV6-5|-
TGTGCCAGCAGTTCTTGGCAGATTCTGCAGTACTTC
CASSSWQILQYF
>TRBD2|15|TRBJ2-1|TRBV7-9|-
TGTGCCAGCAGCGGGGCGGGAGAAGCCTACAATGAGCAGTTCTTC
CASSGAGEAYNEQFF
>-|15|TRBJ2-7|TRBV5-4|-
TGTGCCAGCACCCCTTTCCCAGAGTGGAAGTACGAGCAGTACTTC
CASTPFPEWKYEQYF
>TRBD2|17|TRBJ2-1|TRBV4-1|-
TGCGCCAGCAGCCAAATAATTGGGACTAGCGAGCACAATGAGCAGTTCTTC
CASSQIIGTSEHNEQFF
>TRBD2|19|TRBJ2-5|TRBV28|-
TGTGCCAGCAGTTCTCGGCACCAGCGGGAGCATTACCAATGGGAGACCCAGTACTTC
CASSSRHQREHYQWETQYF
>-|15|TRBJ2-1|TRBV29-1|-
TGCAGCGCCCAAACCCCGCTAAGCTCCTACAATGAGCAGTTCTTC
CSAQTPLSSYNEQFF
>-|13|TRBJ2-2|TRBV25-1|-
TGTGCCAGCCAGGGGTTTAACACCGGGGAGCTGTTTTTT
CASQGFNTGELFF
>-|13|TRBJ1-1|TRBV27|-
TGTGCCAGCAGTTTAACGGCGAACACTGGAGCTTTCTTT
CASSLTANTGAFF
>-|13|TRBJ2-7|TRBV7-9|-
TGTGCCAGCAGCTTAGTGGCCCCCTACGAGCAGTACTTC
CASSLVAPYEQYF